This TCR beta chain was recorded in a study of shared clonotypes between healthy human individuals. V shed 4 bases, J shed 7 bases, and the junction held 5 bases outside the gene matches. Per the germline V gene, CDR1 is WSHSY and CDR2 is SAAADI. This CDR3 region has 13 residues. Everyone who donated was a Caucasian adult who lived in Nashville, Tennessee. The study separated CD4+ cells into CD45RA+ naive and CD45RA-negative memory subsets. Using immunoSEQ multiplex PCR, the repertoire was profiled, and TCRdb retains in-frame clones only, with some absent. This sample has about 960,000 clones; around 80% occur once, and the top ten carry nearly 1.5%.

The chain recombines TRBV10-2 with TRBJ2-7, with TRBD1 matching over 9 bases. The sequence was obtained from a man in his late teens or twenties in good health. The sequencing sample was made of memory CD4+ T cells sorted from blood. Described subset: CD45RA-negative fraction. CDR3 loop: CASSAQGAVEQYF. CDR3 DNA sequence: TGCGCCAGCAGTGCACAGGGGGCGGTAGAGCAGTACTTC.